The T cell receptor (beta chain) described here comes from a study of metastatic and nonmetastatic thyroid tumors. Looking at the study overall: Repertoires from malignant and benign thyroid patients were compared across blood and tumor or nodule tissue.

Thyroid surgery was performed in patients who had received no treatment beforehand. Trimming pared 3 bases from V and 0 bases from J, leaving 12 bases between. In germline, CDR1 is LNHDA, CDR2 SQIVND (reference sequence). The CDR3 has 15 amino acids. Original processing methods: The study built a papillary thyroid cancer distant-metastasis classifier from CDR3 differences across clinicopathological groups. TCRdb re-called the PCR reads with MiXCR. Here the V and J calls rest on TCRdb's processing, not on the authors' analysis. The sample yields 9,000 to 10,000 clones, 10% to 11% seen once. By share of the sample, this clone is medium-sized. Its antigen is currently unknown. Points from the study as a whole: Relative to benign nodules, malignant thyroid tumors were reportedly characterized by significantly elevated TCR beta diversity in blood and tumor.

The chain recombines TRBV19 with TRBJ2-7, with D perhaps matching TRBD1 or TRBD2 (5 bases each). Sequencing used tumor tissue. The clonotype was recovered from a female donor with papillary thyroid cancer or a benign thyroid nodule (not recorded which). Some clones in this sample may be carry-over from other donors' samples. CDR3 nucleotides: TGTGCCAGTAGTATGCCCGGGGCTAACTCCTACGAGCAGTACGTC. Amino acid sequence: CASSMPGANSYEQYV.